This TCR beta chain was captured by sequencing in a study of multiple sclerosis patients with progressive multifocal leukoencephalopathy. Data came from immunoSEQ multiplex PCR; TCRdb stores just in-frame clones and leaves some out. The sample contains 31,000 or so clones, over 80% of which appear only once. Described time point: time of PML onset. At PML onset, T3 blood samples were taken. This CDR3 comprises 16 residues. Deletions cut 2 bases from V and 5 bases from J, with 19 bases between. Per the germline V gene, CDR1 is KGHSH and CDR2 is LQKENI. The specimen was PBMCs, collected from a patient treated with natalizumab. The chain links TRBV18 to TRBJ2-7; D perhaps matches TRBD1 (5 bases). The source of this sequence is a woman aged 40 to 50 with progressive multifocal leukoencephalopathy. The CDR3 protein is CASSPSSLGASDEQYF. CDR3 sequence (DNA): TGTGCCAGCTCACCATCATCCTTAGGGGCTTCAGACGAGCAGTACTTC. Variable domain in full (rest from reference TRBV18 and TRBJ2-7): NAGVMQNPRHLVRRRGQEARLRCSPMKGHSHVYWYRQLPEEGLKFMVYLQKENIIDESGMPKERFSAEFPKEGPSILRIQQVVRGDSAAYFCASSPSSLGASDEQYFGPGTRLTVT.